The 18 T cell receptor beta chains below come from one sample, sequenced in a study of PD-1 blockade in classical Hodgkin lymphoma. Libraries were prepared by immunoSEQ multiplex PCR; TCRdb keeps only in-frame clonotypes and omits some of them. The table shows about 85,000 clones, with about nine tenths occurring only once. The time point denotes: cycle 4 day 1 (C4D1), after 5 to 7 weeks of nivolumab. Each and every patient relapsed after autologous stem cell transplantation, and patients got differing brentuximab vedotin exposure. This material consisted of peripheral blood mononuclear cells (PBMCs), taken before the fourth cycle of nivolumab. These receptors all come from a human donor with classical Hodgkin lymphoma.

The chain uses TRBV7-9 and TRBJ1-4; the match to TRBD1 covers 9 bases. Germline V gene data show CDR1 as SEHNR and CDR2 as FQNEAQ (reference sequence). With V trimmed by 5 bases and J by 8 bases, 6 bases remained unmatched. The CDR3 contains 14 residues. The CDR3 loop reads CASSQGTGNEKLFF. The CDR3 DNA follows: TGTGCCAGCAGCCAAGGGACAGGGAACGAAAAACTGTTTTTT.

The chain is built from TRBV5-4 and TRBJ1-1; 7 nucleotides line up with TRBD1. CDR3 length equals 13 residues. Germline V gives CDR1 SGHNT, CDR2 YYREEE (reference sequence). The V and J ends lost 7 bases and 6 bases, in that order; junction bases with no gene match: 9. The CDR3 spells CASGSTGSPEAFF. The CDR3 region has the DNA TGTGCCAGCGGGTCGACAGGGTCACCTGAAGCTTTCTTT.

The chain couples TRBV27 to TRBJ1-4; TRBD1 matches 11 bases. The CDR3 is 15 residues long. Trimming took 5 bases from V and 5 from J; bases not matched to a gene: 4. CDR1 and CDR2 from the germline V gene are MNHEY and SMNVEV (reference sequence). The CDR3 spells CASSIGTGGNEKLFF. The DNA of the CDR3 is TGTGCCAGCAGTATAGGGACAGGGGGGAATGAAAAACTGTTTTTT. Looking up the rest from reference TRBV27 and TRBJ1-4 gives the full variable domain: EAQVTQNPRYLITVTGKKLTVTCSQNMNHEYMSWYRQDPGLGLRQIYYSMNVEVTDKGDVPEGYKVSRKEKRNFPLILESPSPNQTSLYFCASSIGTGGNEKLFFGSGTQLSVL.

This chain links TRBV29-1 with TRBJ2-4; 8 nucleotides agree with TRBD2. Germline V gives CDR1 SQVTM, CDR2 ANQGSEA. The V segment lost 4 bases and the J segment 0 bases; nucleotides outside the gene matches: 2. The CDR3 runs 14 residues. The CDR3 spells CSVATSGAKNIQYF. The CDR3 bases are TGCAGCGTTGCAACTAGCGGAGCCAAAAACATTCAGTACTTC.

V gene TRBV18 combines with J gene TRBJ2-7; 7 bases are a match to TRBD1. The CDR3 has 13 amino acids. Germline CDR1 is KGHSH and CDR2 is LQKENI. J lost 7 bases, V lost 1 base, and 4 bases had no gene match. In DNA form, the CDR3 reads TGTGCCAGCTCACCACAGGGGGCATTGGAGCAGTACTTC. Translating it yields CASSPQGALEQYF.

The V and J genes are TRBV30 and TRBJ1-4; 11 nucleotides line up with TRBD1. This CDR3 is 14 amino acids long. After removal of 6 bases from V and 7 bases from J, the junction contained 7 bases not matched to a gene. CDR1 GTSNPN and CDR2 SVGIG come from the germline V gene (reference sequence). DNA for the CDR3: TGTGCCTGTATGGACAGGGGGCGAAGTGAAAAACTGTTTTTT. Its protein product is CACMDRGRSEKLFF.

This CDR3 is CASSIPQGTWQFF. The CDR3 nucleotides read TGCGCCAGCAGCATACCACAGGGGACATGGCAGTTCTTC. The chain couples TRBV5-1 to TRBJ2-1, with 7 positions matching TRBD1. V shed 4 bases and J 12 bases; nucleotides not matched to a gene: 10. Germline assignment: CDR1 SGHRS and CDR2 YFSETQ. The CDR3 has 13 residues.

The V and J genes are TRBV7-2 and TRBJ2-1, with D possibly TRBD2 on 5 matching bases. The CDR3 spans 12 residues. Trimming left V 5 bases short and J 8 bases short, with 10 bases between. Looked up from germline, CDR1 is SGHTA and CDR2 is FQGNSA. CDR3 protein: CASSPSSHEQFF. The CDR3 region has the DNA TGTGCCAGCAGCCCTAGCAGTCATGAGCAGTTCTTC. The variable domain in full, with the rest retrieved from reference TRBV7-2 and TRBJ2-1, is GAGVSQSPSNKVTEKGKDVELRCDPISGHTALYWYRQSLGQGLEFLIYFQGNSAPDKSGLPSDRFSAERTGGSVSTLTIQRTQQEDSAVYLCASSPSSHEQFFGPGTRLTVL.

This clone appeared a single time. The V call is TRBV6-6, the J call TRBJ1-1; 7 nucleotides agree with TRBD1. The germline gives CDR1 MNHNY, CDR2 SVGAGI (reference sequence). There are 14 residues in the CDR3. Germline trimming cut 5 bases from V and 5 bases from J; bases unmatched to any gene: 8. The CDR3 sequence: CASSRQGDVTEAFF. The CDR3 DNA reads TGTGCCAGCAGTAGGCAGGGGGATGTGACTGAAGCTTTCTTT.

This chain connects TRBV15 to TRBJ2-1; D not certain. CDR3 size: 15 residues. The germline V gene has CDR1 LNHNV and CDR2 YYDKDF (reference sequence). Trimming left V 5 bases short and J 1 base short, with 12 bases between. CDR3: CATSVLSASYNEQFF. CDR3 in DNA: TGTGCCACCAGCGTGCTTAGTGCGTCCTACAATGAGCAGTTCTTC.

This chain uses TRBV7-2 with TRBJ2-2; tentatively, D is TRBD2 (5 bases). Germline loops: CDR1 SGHTA, CDR2 FQGNSA. The CDR3 is 15 amino acids. V was shortened by 6 bases and J by 2 bases, with 13 bases between the two germline ends. The CDR3 nucleotides read TGTGCCAGCAGGCTAGCTGGAGGCAACACCGGGGAGCTGTTTTTT. Translated: CASRLAGGNTGELFF. The full variable domain, with the rest looked up from reference TRBV7-2 and TRBJ2-2, is GAGVSQSPSNKVTEKGKDVELRCDPISGHTALYWYRQSLGQGLEFLIYFQGNSAPDKSGLPSDRFSAERTGGSVSTLTIQRTQQEDSAVYLCASRLAGGNTGELFFGEGSRLTVL.

The CDR3 DNA is TGTGCCAGCAGTTACTCCCGACAGAGGTCCCTCGAGCAGTACTTC. Its translation: CASSYSRQRSLEQYF. This chain uses TRBV6-5 with TRBJ2-7; weak D call: TRBD1 (5 bases). Trimming took off 0 bases at V and 6 bases at J, with 15 bases between the two ends. The CDR3 is 15 residues long. The germline gives CDR1 MNHEY, CDR2 SVGAGI.

V gene TRBV11-2 combines with J gene TRBJ2-7, with 7 positions matching TRBD1. The CDR3 has 15 amino acids. Germline V lookup: CDR1 SGHAT, CDR2 FQNNGV. V gave up 1 base and J gave up 6 bases; unmatched junction bases: 9. Here the CDR3 reads CASSLGAHRGSEQYF. The CDR3 DNA reads as TGTGCCAGCAGCTTAGGGGCCCACAGGGGATCCGAGCAGTACTTC.

The chain employs TRBV11-2 and TRBJ2-5; possible D gene TRBD2, 5 bases. The length of the CDR3 is 15 residues. Trimming shortened V by 1 base and J by 5 bases, and 14 bases separated the two germline ends. Per the germline V gene, CDR1 is SGHAT and CDR2 is FQNNGV. The DNA for the CDR3 is TGTGCCAGCAGCTTAGGAGGGCTAGTAGCGGAGACCCAGTACTTC. Translated, it gives CASSLGGLVAETQYF.

This rearrangement joins TRBV11-1 to TRBJ1-1, with a tentative D call TRBD1 (5 bases). The CDR3 is 16 residues long. V was shortened by 5 bases and J by 0 bases, with 16 bases between the two germline ends. Germline CDR1 reads SGHAT; CDR2 reads FQDESV (reference sequence). CDR3 in amino acids: CASSRPGTDMNTEAFF. In DNA, the CDR3 is TGTGCCAGCAGCCGTCCCGGGACGGATATGAACACTGAAGCTTTCTTT.

This chain links TRBV11-2 with TRBJ2-3; 11 bases map to TRBD2. Germline assignment: CDR1 SGHAT and CDR2 FQNNGV. The junction had 8 bases not matched to a gene; V was cut back by 6 bases and J by 6 bases. The CDR3 length is 15 residues. Written as DNA, the CDR3 is TGTGCCAGCAGGTCCCTAGCGGGGGGAGTCGATACGCAGTATTTT. This encodes CASRSLAGGVDTQYF.

This chain connects TRBV2 to TRBJ2-5; 7 bases map to TRBD2. V was clipped by 6 bases and J by 5 bases; unmatched bases: 3. CDR1 and CDR2 (germline): SNHLY, FYNNEI. This CDR3 is built from 12 residues. This CDR3 is CASRVRGETQYF. The CDR3 nucleotides read TGTGCCAGCAGGGTGCGGGGGGAGACCCAGTACTTC.

This sequence joins TRBV15 and TRBJ1-2; 8 bases are a match to TRBD1. The CDR3 runs 15 residues. Germline lookup yields CDR1 LNHNV and CDR2 YYDKDF (reference sequence). Trimming cost V 0 bases and J 1 base; bases outside gene matches: 1. CDR3 nucleotide sequence: TGTGCCACCAGCAGAGATGGACAGGGTAACTATGGCTACACCTTC. It encodes CATSRDGQGNYGYTF.